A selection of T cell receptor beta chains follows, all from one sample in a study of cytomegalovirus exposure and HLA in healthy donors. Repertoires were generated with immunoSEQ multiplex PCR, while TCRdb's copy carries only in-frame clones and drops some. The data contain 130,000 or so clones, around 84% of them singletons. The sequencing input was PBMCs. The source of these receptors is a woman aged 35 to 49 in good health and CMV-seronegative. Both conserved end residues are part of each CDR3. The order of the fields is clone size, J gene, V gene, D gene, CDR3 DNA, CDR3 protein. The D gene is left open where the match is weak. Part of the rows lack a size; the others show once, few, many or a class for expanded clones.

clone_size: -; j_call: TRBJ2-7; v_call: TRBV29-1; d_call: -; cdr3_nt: TGCAGCGTTGAGGGGGCTAGCGGCTCCTACGAGCAGTACTTC; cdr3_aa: CSVEGASGSYEQYF
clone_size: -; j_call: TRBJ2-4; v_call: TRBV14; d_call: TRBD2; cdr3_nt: TGTGCCAGCAGCCCGCTTACAGGGACTAGCGGAGAAAACATTCAGTACTTC; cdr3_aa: CASSPLTGTSGENIQYF
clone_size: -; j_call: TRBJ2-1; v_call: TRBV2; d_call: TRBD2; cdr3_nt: TGTGCCAGCATCCCCAGCGGGAGGGCCTCCGAGCAGTTCTTC; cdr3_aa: CASIPSGRASEQFF
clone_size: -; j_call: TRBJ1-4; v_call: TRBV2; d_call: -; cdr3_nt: TGTGCCAGCAGCCTCTCAGGACAGCCTAATGAAAAACTGTTTTTT; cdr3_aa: CASSLSGQPNEKLFF
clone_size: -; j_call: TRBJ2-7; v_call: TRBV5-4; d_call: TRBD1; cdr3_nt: TGTGCCAGCAGCTTGATAGTTTCCAGGGGGTACGAGCAGTACTTC; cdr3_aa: CASSLIVSRGYEQYF
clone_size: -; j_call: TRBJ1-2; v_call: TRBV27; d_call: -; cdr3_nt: TGTGCCAGCGGCCAAAGGGACACCTTCTATGGCTACACCTTC; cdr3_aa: CASGQRDTFYGYTF
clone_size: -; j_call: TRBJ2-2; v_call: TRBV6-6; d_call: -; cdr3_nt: TGTGCCAGCAGTTATGAGCACACCGGGGAGCTGTTTTTT; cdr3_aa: CASSYEHTGELFF
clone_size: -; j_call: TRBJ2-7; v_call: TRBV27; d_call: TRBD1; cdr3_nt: TGTGCCAGCAGTTCCCGGACAGGGAGAGACTACGAGCAGTACTTC; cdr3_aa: CASSSRTGRDYEQYF
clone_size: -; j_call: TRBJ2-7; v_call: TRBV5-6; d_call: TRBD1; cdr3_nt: TGTGCCAGCAGCTGGGACAGAAACTCCTACGAGCAGTACTTC; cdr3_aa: CASSWDRNSYEQYF
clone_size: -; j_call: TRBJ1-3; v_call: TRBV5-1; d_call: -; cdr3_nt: TGCGCCAGCAGCTTGGGTACCTTACTGGGAAACACCATATATTTT; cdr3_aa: CASSLGTLLGNTIYF
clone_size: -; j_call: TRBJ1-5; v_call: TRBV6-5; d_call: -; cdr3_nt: TGTGCCAGCAGCCCGGTGGGAGGGCATCAGCCCCAGCATTTT; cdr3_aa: CASSPVGGHQPQHF
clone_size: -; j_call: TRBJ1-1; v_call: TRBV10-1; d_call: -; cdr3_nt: TGCGCCAGCACCCCAAGGCGGGATGGATCTGAAGCTTTCTTT; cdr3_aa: CASTPRRDGSEAFF
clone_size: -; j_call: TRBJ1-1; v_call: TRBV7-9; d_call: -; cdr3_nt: TGTGCCAGCAGCAATGTCAGGGACACTGAAGCTTTCTTT; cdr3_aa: CASSNVRDTEAFF
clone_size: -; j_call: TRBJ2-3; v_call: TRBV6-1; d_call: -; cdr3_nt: TGTGCCAGTCGGGAGGGGGCTGTAGATACGCAGTATTTT; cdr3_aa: CASREGAVDTQYF
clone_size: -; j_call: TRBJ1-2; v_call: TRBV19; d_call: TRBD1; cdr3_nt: TGTGCCAGTAGCCACAGGGGGATCTACTATGGTGGCTACACCTTC; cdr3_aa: CASSHRGIYYGGYTF
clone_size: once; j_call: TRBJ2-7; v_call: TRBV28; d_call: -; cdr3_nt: TGTGCCAGCAGCTCGGCTCAGGGAATACTCTACGAGCAGTACTTC; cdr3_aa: CASSSAQGILYEQYF
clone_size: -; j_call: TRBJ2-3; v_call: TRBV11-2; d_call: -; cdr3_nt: TGTGCCAGCAGCTCAAACACAGATACGCAGTATTTT; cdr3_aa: CASSSNTDTQYF
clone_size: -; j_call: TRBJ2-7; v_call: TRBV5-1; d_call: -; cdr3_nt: TGCGCCAGTAGCACGGGACTCTACTACGAGCAGTACTTC; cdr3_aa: CASSTGLYYEQYF
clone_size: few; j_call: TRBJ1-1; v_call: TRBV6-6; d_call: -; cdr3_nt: TGTGCCAGCATCACCGGGGATCAGAACACTGAAGCTTTCTTT; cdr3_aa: CASITGDQNTEAFF
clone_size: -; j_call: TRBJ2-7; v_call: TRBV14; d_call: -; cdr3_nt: TGTGCCAGCAGCCAAGACAGCTACGAGCAGTACTTC; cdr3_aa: CASSQDSYEQYF
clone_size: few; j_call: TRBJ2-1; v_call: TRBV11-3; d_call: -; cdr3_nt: TGTGCCAGCAGCTTAGACCAGGGGGGGACTAGAACCTACAATGAGCAGTTCTTC; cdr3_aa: CASSLDQGGTRTYNEQFF
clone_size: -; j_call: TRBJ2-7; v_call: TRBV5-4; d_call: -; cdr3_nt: TGTGCCAGCAGCCTGGGCCGGACAGTCGGTTACGAGCAGTACTTC; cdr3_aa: CASSLGRTVGYEQYF
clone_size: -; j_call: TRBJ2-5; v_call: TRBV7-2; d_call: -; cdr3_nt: TGTGCCAGCAGGCGGGAAGAAGAGACCCAGTACTTC; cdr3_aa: CASRREEETQYF
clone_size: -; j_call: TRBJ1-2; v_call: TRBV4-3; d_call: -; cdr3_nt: TGCGCCAGCAGCCAAGGGCAGTTCCACACCTTC; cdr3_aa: CASSQGQFHTF
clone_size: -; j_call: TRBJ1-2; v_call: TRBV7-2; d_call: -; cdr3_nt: TGTGCCAGCAGCACCAAGAAACAGGGCAACTATGGCTACACCTTC; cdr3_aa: CASSTKKQGNYGYTF
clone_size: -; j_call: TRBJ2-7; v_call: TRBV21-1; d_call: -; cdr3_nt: TGTGCCAGCAGCAGCAAGGGAGGCTACCTAAGCGAGCAGTACTTC; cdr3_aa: CASSSKGGYLSEQYF
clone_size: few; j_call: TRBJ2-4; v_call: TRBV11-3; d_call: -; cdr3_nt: TGTGCCAGCAGCGCGCGGGACAGCTACATTCAGTACTTC; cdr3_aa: CASSARDSYIQYF
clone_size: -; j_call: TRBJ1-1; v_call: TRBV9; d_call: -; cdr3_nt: TGTGCCAGCAGCGAGGGGGGGGCGTGGAACACTGAAGCTTTCTTT; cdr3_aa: CASSEGGAWNTEAFF
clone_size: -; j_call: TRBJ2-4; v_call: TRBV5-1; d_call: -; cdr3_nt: TGCGCCAGCAGCCTACGACCCCGGGACATTCAGTACTTC; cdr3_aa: CASSLRPRDIQYF
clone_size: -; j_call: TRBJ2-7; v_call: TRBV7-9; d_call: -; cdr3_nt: TGTGCCAGCAGCCTTGAGGGAATAGTAGAAGACGAGCAGTACTTC; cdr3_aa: CASSLEGIVEDEQYF
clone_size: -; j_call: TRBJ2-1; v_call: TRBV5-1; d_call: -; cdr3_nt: TGCGCCAGCAGCTTGATTTCAAGGGAGAACAATGAGCAGTTCTTC; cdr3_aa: CASSLISRENNEQFF
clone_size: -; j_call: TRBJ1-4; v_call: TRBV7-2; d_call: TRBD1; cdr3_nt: TGTGCCAGCAGTTATTCACAGGGGGCGGCGGAAAAACTGTTTTTT; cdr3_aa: CASSYSQGAAEKLFF
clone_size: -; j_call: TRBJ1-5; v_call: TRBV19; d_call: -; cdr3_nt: TGTGCCAGCAGGTGGGTCAATCAGCCCCAGCATTTT; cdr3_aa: CASRWVNQPQHF
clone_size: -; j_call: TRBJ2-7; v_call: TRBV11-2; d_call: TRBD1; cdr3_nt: TGTGCCAGCAGCCCTGTCCGAGGGGGCAATTGGTACGAGCAGTACTTC; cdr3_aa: CASSPVRGGNWYEQYF
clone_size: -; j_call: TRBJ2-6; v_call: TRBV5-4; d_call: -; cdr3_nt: TGTGCCAGCAGCATGCGGTACTCTGGGGCCAACGTCCTGACTTTC; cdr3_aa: CASSMRYSGANVLTF
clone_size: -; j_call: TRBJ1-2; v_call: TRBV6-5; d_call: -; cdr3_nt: TGTGCCAGCAGTTACGGAGCCGGCAACTATGGCTACACCTTC; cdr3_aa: CASSYGAGNYGYTF
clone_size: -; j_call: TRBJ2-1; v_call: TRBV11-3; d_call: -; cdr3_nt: TGTGCCAGCAGCCTCAAGGCGGAAGGCTGGTACAATGAGCAGTTCTTC; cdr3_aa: CASSLKAEGWYNEQFF
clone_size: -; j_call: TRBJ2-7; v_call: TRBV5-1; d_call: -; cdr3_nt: TGCGCCAGCAACCTGGACAGCTCCTACGAGCAGTACTTC; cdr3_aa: CASNLDSSYEQYF
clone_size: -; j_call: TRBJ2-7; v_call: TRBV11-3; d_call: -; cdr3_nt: TGTGCCAGCAGCTTAGAATCGGGCTACGAGCAGTACTTC; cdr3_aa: CASSLESGYEQYF
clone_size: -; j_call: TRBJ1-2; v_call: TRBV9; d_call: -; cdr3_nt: TGTGCCAGCAGCCCTCGACAGGCCAACTATGGCTACACCTTC; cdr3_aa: CASSPRQANYGYTF
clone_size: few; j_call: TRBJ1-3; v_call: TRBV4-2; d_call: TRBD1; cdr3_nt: TGTGCCAGCAGCCAAGATCGGGACAGGGAACGGGCGATCGGAAACACCATATATTTT; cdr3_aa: CASSQDRDRERAIGNTIYF
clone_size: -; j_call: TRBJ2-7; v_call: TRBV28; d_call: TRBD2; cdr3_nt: TGTGCCAGCAGGCCGATGACTAGCGGGAGAGTCGACGAGCAGTACTTC; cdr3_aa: CASRPMTSGRVDEQYF
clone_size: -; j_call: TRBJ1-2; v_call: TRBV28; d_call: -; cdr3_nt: TGTGCCAGCAGCCGAACAGGGTATCAGGGCTATGGCTACACCTTC; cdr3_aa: CASSRTGYQGYGYTF
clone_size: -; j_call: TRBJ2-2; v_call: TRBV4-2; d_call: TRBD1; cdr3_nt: TGTGCCAGCAGCCAACGACCCATGGGACAGGGGGCCGCCGGGGAGCTGTTTTTT; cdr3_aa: CASSQRPMGQGAAGELFF
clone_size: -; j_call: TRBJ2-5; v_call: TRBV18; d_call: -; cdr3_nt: TGTGCCAGCTCACCACCCGCAGCGCGCGGGGAGACCCAGTACTTC; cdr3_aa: CASSPPAARGETQYF
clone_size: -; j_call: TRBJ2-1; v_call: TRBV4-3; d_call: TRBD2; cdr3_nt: TGCGCCAGCAGCCAACTTGGGGGACTAGCGGACAATGAGCAGTTCTTC; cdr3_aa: CASSQLGGLADNEQFF
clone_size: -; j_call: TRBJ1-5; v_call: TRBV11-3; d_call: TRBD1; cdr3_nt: TGTGCCAGCAGCTTAGTAGCAGGGGGCAGGCAGCCCCAGCATTTT; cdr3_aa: CASSLVAGGRQPQHF
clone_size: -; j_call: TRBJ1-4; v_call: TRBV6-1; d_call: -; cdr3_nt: TGTGCCAGCAGTGAGGGCGGGACAACTAATGAAAAACTGTTTTTT; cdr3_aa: CASSEGGTTNEKLFF
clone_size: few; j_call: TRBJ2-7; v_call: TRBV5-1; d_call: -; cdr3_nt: TGCGCCAGCAGCCTGCCGGGACATCTCCCTTTTTCCGAGGCCGTGTACTTC; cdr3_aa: CASSLPGHLPFSEAVYF
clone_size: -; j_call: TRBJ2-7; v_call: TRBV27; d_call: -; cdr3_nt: TGTGCCAGTCGAAAGGGGCTTATCCTGAACTACGAGCAGTACTTC; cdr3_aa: CASRKGLILNYEQYF
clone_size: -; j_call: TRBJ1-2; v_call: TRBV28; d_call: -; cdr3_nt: TGTGCCAGCAGTTCCCCCGCGAACTATGGCTACACCTTC; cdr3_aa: CASSSPANYGYTF
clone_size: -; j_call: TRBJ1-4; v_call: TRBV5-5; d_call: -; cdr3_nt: TGTGCCAGCAGCCCCCACGGACAGAAAAAAAATGAAAAACTGTTTTTT; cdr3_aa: CASSPHGQKKNEKLFF
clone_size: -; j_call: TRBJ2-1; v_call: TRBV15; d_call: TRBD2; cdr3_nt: TGTGCCACCAGCAGATGGAATAGCGGGAACAATGAGCAGTTCTTC; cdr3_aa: CATSRWNSGNNEQFF